The 22 T cell receptor beta chains listed next were all sequenced from one sample in a study of cytomegalovirus exposure and HLA in healthy donors. Both 60 Vbeta primers and 13 Jbeta primers went into the PCR. Only in-frame clones appear in the TCRdb table, and some are missing; sequencing was by immunoSEQ multiplex PCR. The repertoire holds tens of thousands of clones, with 80% to 90% as singletons. The specimen was PBMCs. All receptors come from a woman aged 25 to 39 in good health and CMV-seronegative.

The sample holds one count of this clone. The rearrangement joins TRBV6-1 to TRBJ1-3; 7 nucleotides agree with TRBD1. V gave up 4 bases and J gave up 5 bases; unmatched junction bases: 2. The CDR3 spans 13 residues. Germline loops: CDR1 MNHNS, CDR2 SASEGT. CDR3 sequence reads: CASSGDSRNTIYF. DNA of the CDR3: TGTGCCAGCAGTGGGGACAGCCGAAACACCATATATTTT.

The CDR3 nucleotides read TGTGCCAGCAGTCAAAGCGGGGGGAACAATGAGCAGTTCTTC. This translates into CASSQSGGNNEQFF. The V gene is TRBV6-5, the J gene TRBJ2-1; 9 positions agree with TRBD2. The CDR3 spans 14 residues. Germline lookup yields CDR1 MNHEY and CDR2 SVGAGI. After removal of 5 bases from V and 5 bases from J, the junction contained 4 bases not matched to a gene.

The CDR3 protein is CASRQGRSYEQYF. CDR3 coding DNA: TGCGCCAGCAGACAGGGGCGATCCTACGAGCAGTACTTC. The V call is TRBV5-1, the J call TRBJ2-7, with 7 bases that match TRBD1. V was pared by 5 bases and J by 1 base, with 3 bases of the junction left unmatched. CDR3 length: 13 residues. Germline values: CDR1 SGHRS, CDR2 YFSETQ.

CDR3 protein: CASSHTGGTYEQYF. CDR3 DNA sequence: TGTGCCAGCAGTCATACAGGGGGAACCTACGAGCAGTACTTC. The chain combines TRBV6-1 with TRBJ2-7, with TRBD1 matching 8 bases. Germline V gene data show CDR1 as MNHNS and CDR2 as SASEGT. The CDR3 totals 14 residues. With V trimmed by 5 bases and J by 2 bases, 5 bases remained unmatched.

The chain has TRBV21-1 and TRBJ2-2; whether TRBD2, the table's D call, matches the DNA was not checked. TRBV21-1 constitutes a pseudogene. This CDR3 contains 16 residues. The CDR3 is CASSKEGLAGSGELFF. The CDR3 DNA follows: TGTGCCAGCAGCAAAGAAGGACTAGCGGGATCCGGGGAGCTGTTTTTT.

This clone was detected only once. This chain uses TRBV6-5 with TRBJ2-6; D not resolved. V dropped 6 bases and J dropped 0 bases, with 9 bases sitting between them. The germline V gene encodes CDR1 MNHEY and CDR2 SVGAGI. The length of the CDR3 is 15 residues. This CDR3 is CASRVQTSGANVLTF. As DNA, the CDR3 is TGTGCCAGCAGGGTACAGACCTCTGGGGCCAACGTCCTGACTTTC.

The CDR3 region is CASSSRLAGGRETQYF. Here the CDR3 DNA reads TGTGCCAGCAGCTCCAGACTAGCGGGGGGGCGGGAGACCCAGTACTTC. The chain is built from TRBV11-3 and TRBJ2-5; 14 bases are a match to TRBD2. Trimming cost V 4 bases and J 5 bases; bases outside gene matches: 6. The CDR3 length is 16 residues. Germline V CDR1 and CDR2: SGHNT, YENEEA.

CDR3 sequence: CASSLAGSTDTQYF. The DNA of the CDR3 is TGTGCCAGCAGCTTGGCAGGGTCCACAGATACGCAGTATTTT. This chain uses TRBV5-4 with TRBJ2-3, with D possibly TRBD1 on 5 matching bases. CDR1 and CDR2 (germline): SGHNT, YYREEE (reference sequence). Trimming stripped 0 bases from V and 2 bases from J, with 7 bases between. CDR3 length equals 14 residues.

The chain carries TRBV9 and TRBJ2-7, with a tentative D call TRBD2 (6 bases). There are 13 residues in the CDR3. V was clipped by 1 base and J by 5 bases, with 10 bases between them. Germline-derived CDR1 and CDR2 are SGDLS and YYNGEE. The CDR3 is CASSVSGGNEQYF. CDR3 nucleotides: TGTGCCAGCAGCGTATCCGGGGGTAACGAGCAGTACTTC.

The chain carries TRBV30 and TRBJ2-3; a possible D gene is TRBD2 (5 bases). The germline gives CDR1 GTSNPN, CDR2 SVGIG (reference sequence). The CDR3 is 15 residues long. The V gene lost 2 bases and the J gene lost 0 bases, with 12 bases spanning the gap. In nucleotides, the CDR3 is TGTGCCTGGAGTAATGAGGGCCCTAGCACAGATACGCAGTATTTT. It specifies CAWSNEGPSTDTQYF.

The chain links TRBV2 to TRBJ1-3; D is possibly TRBD1 (5 bases). The CDR3 totals 16 residues. Germline-derived CDR1 and CDR2 are SNHLY and FYNNEI. Trimming shortened V by 4 bases and J by 0 bases, and 13 bases separated the two germline ends. CDR3 region: CASSVRGLNSGNTIYF. In DNA, the CDR3 is TGTGCCAGCAGTGTGAGGGGACTAAACTCTGGAAACACCATATATTTT. The variable domain in full, completed from reference TRBV2 and TRBJ1-3, reads EPEVTQTPSHQVTQMGQEVILRCVPISNHLYFYWYRQILGQKVEFLVSFYNNEISEKSEIFDDQFSVERPDGSNFTLKIRSTKLEDSAMYFCASSVRGLNSGNTIYFGEGSWLTVV.

A few counts support this clone. The V call is TRBV1, the J call TRBJ2-5; the listed D gene, TRBD2, was not tested against the DNA. TRBV1 is termed a pseudogene. The CDR3 has 16 amino acids. The CDR3 loop reads CTSSHSGEGGGETQYF. CDR3 sequence (DNA): TGCACCAGCAGCCATTCGGGGGAGGGGGGCGGAGAGACCCAGTACTTC.

The table lists this clone with a count of one. V and J are TRBV4-1 and TRBJ2-1, with no clear D. Germline V CDR1 and CDR2: MGHRA, YSYEKL. The CDR3 has 13 amino acids. Trimming shortened V by 0 bases and J by 9 bases, and 9 bases separated the two germline ends. The CDR3 region is CASSQEPLSEQFF. CDR3 nucleotides: TGCGCCAGCAGCCAAGAGCCCCTTAGTGAGCAGTTCTTC.

The chain carries TRBV11-2 and TRBJ1-1; no definite D call. Per the germline V gene, CDR1 is SGHAT and CDR2 is FQNNGV. The CDR3 covers 11 residues. V shed 1 base and J shed 7 bases, with 4 bases lying between them. In DNA form, the CDR3 reads TGTGCCAGCAGCTTAGTTCTTGAAGCTTTCTTT. This gives the protein CASSLVLEAFF.

The genes are TRBV6-5 and TRBJ2-2, with 7 nucleotides matching TRBD1. The CDR3 contains 15 residues. Germline CDR1 is MNHEY and CDR2 is SVGAGI. V lost 6 bases, J lost 4 bases, and 8 bases stayed unmatched. As DNA, the CDR3 is TGTGCCAGCAGCCGCGACAGGGCTTCCACCGGGGAGCTGTTTTTT. Translation: CASSRDRASTGELFF.

The chain carries TRBV28 and TRBJ1-1; TRBD1 agrees at 7 bases. The V and J ends lost 2 bases and 1 base, in that order; junction bases with no gene match: 4. The CDR3 sequence is 15 residues long. The germline CDR1 and CDR2 sequences are MDHEN and SYDVKM. The CDR3 nucleotides are TGTGCCAGCAGTTTACGAGGGACAGCGAACACTGAAGCTTTCTTT. Translated: CASSLRGTANTEAFF.

This clone was seen once. V is TRBV6-5 and J is TRBJ1-1, with 10 nucleotides matching TRBD1. Germline V CDR1 and CDR2: MNHEY, SVGAGI. V dropped 8 bases and J dropped 5; count of bases not matched to a gene: 8. This CDR3 is built from 14 residues. The CDR3 nucleotides read TGTGCCAGCTGGGACAGGGGCGTAGAAACTGAAGCTTTCTTT. It yields the protein CASWDRGVETEAFF.

Regarding this clone: The junction shows a germline mismatch at one end, possibly a read error. The chain employs TRBV28 and TRBJ1-2; D is perhaps TRBD1 (5 bases). CDR3 length: 14 residues. The V gene's germline CDR1 is MDHEN and CDR2 SYDVKM. CDR3: CACSSGTVPYGYTF. CDR3 nucleotides: TGTGCCTGCAGTTCCGGGACTGTTCCCTATGGCTACACCTTC.

In this sample, this clone turned up a few times. The V gene is TRBV2, the J gene TRBJ2-7, with unresolved D. The ends were cut back, 4 bases at V and 4 bases at J, with 8 bases in the middle. CDR3 length equals 12 residues. In germline, CDR1 is SNHLY, CDR2 FYNNEI. CDR3 protein: CASSVDGYEQYF. CDR3 nucleotide sequence: TGTGCCAGCAGTGTAGACGGGTACGAGCAGTACTTC.

This clone has a single count. J is TRBJ1-1 and V is TRBV7-8; 7 positions match TRBD1. CDR1 is SGHVS and CDR2 is FQNEAQ in the germline V gene. The CDR3 consists of 15 residues. V was pared by 1 base and J by 1 base, with 3 bases of the junction left unmatched. The CDR3, as DNA: TGTGCCAGCAGCTTAGACGGACAGGAGAACACTGAAGCTTTCTTT. It encodes CASSLDGQENTEAFF.

This clone was found once. The chain carries TRBV19 and TRBJ2-7, with 7 bases aligning to TRBD1. The CDR3 length is 13 residues. V lost 8 bases to trimming and J lost 3 bases; unmatched junction nucleotides: 7. Germline V lookup: CDR1 LNHDA, CDR2 SQIVND (reference sequence). CDR3 residues: CASSYRGNYEQYF. CDR3 nucleotides: TGTGCCAGTTCATACAGGGGCAACTACGAGCAGTACTTC.

The CDR3 nucleotides read TGTGCCAGCAGCGCGGGGGCCACAGATACGCAGTATTTT. Translated: CASSAGATDTQYF. The genes are TRBV6-4 and TRBJ2-3, with a tentative D call TRBD2 (7 bases). Trimming shortened V by 6 bases and J by 2 bases, and 9 bases separated the two germline ends. The V gene's germline CDR1 is MRHNA and CDR2 SNTAGT. The CDR3 totals 13 residues.